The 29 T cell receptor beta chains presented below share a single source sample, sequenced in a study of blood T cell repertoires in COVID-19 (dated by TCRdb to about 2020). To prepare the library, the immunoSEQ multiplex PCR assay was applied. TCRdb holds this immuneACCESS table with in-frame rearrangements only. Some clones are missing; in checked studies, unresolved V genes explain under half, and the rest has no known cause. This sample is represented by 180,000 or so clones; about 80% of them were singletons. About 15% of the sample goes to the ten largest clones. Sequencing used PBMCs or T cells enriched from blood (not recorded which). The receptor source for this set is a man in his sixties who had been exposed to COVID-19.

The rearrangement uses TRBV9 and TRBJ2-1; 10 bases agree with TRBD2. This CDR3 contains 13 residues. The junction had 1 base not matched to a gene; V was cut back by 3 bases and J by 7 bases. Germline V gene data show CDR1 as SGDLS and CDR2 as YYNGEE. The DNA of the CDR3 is TGTGCCAGCAGCGGTAGCGGGAGGAATGAGCAGTTCTTC. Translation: CASSGSGRNEQFF.

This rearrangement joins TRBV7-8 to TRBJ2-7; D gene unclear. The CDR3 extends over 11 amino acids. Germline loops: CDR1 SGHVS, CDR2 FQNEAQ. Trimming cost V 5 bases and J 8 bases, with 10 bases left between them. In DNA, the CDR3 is TGTGCCAGCAGCACCACAGATAAGCAGTACTTC. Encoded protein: CASSTTDKQYF.

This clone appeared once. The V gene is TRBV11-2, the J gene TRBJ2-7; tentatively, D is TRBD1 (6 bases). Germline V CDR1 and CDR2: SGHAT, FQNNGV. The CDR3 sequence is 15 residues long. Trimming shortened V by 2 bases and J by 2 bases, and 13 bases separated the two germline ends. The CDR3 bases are TGTGCCAGCAGCTTAACGGACAGCCTAACCTACGAGCAGTACTTC. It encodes CASSLTDSLTYEQYF. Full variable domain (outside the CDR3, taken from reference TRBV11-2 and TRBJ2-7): EAGVAQSPRYKIIEKRQSVAFWCNPISGHATLYWYQQILGQGPKLLIQFQNNGVVDDSQLPKDRFSAERLKGVDSTLKIQPAKLEDSAVYLCASSLTDSLTYEQYFGPGTRLTVT.

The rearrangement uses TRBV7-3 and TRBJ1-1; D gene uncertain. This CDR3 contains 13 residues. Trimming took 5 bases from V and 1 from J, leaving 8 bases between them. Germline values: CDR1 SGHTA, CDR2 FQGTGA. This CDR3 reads CASSQTWNTEAFF. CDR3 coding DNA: TGTGCCAGCAGCCAAACTTGGAACACTGAAGCTTTCTTT.

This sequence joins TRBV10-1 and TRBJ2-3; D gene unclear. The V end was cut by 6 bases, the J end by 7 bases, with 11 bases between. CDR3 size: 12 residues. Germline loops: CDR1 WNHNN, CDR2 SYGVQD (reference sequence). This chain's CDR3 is CASSHARNTQYF. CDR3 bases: TGCGCCAGCAGCCACGCCAGGAATACGCAGTATTTT.

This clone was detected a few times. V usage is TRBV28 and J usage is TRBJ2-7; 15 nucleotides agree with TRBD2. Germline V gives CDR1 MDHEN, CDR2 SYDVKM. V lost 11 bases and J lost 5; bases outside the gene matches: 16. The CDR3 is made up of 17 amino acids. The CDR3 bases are TGTGCCTCTCAATTGGGACTAGCGGGAGGAATCCGCCACGAGCAGTACTTC. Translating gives CASQLGLAGGIRHEQYF.

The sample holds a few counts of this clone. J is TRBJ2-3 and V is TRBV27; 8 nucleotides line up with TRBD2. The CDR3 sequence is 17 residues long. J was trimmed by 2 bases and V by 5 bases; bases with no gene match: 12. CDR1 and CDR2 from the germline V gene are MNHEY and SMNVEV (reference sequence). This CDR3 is CASSPTSGRIPTDTQYF. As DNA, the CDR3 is TGTGCCAGCAGTCCAACTAGCGGCCGGATCCCCACAGATACGCAGTATTTT.

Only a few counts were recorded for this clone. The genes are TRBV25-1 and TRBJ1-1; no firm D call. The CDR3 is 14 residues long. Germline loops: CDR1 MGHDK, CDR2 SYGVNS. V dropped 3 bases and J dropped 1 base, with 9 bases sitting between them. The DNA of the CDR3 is TGTGCCAGCAGTGATCGTCAGCGGAACACTGAAGCTTTCTTT. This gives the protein CASSDRQRNTEAFF.

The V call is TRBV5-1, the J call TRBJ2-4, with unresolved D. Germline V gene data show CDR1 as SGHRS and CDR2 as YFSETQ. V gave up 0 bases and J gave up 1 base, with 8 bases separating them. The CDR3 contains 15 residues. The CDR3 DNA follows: TGCGCCAGCAGCTTGGGTATCTCTGCCAAAAACATTCAGTACTTC. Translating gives CASSLGISAKNIQYF.

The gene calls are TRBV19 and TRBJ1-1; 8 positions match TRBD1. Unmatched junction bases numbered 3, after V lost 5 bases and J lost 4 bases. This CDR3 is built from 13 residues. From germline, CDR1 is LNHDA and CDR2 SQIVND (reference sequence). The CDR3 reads CASSFQGATEAFF. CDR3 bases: TGTGCCAGTAGTTTCCAGGGGGCCACTGAAGCTTTCTTT.

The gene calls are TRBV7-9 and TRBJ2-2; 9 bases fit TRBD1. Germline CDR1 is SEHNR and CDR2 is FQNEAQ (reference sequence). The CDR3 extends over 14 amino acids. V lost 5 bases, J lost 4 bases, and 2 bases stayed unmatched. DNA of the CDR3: TGTGCCAGCAGCCGGACAGGGGCCACCGGGGAGCTGTTTTTT. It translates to CASSRTGATGELFF.

DNA for the CDR3: TGTGCCAGCAGCCAAACCCTAGCGGGACATGAGCAGTTCTTC. It translates to CASSQTLAGHEQFF. The chain has TRBV7-9 and TRBJ2-1, with 9 bases that match TRBD2. The V segment lost 5 bases and the J segment 8 bases; nucleotides outside the gene matches: 7. The CDR3 loop spans 14 amino acids. The germline V gene encodes CDR1 SEHNR and CDR2 FQNEAQ (reference sequence).

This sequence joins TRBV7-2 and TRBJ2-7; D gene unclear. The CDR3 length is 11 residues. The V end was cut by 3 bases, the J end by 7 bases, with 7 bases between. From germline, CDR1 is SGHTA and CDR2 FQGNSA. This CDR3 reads CASSFVREQYF. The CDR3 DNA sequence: TGTGCCAGCAGCTTTGTGCGAGAGCAGTACTTC.

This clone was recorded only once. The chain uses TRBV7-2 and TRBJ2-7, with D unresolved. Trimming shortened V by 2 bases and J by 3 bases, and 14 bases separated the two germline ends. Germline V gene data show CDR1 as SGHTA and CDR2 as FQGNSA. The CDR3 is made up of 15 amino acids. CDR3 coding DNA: TGTGCCAGCAGCTTAATGAAGAATACTCGCTACGAGCAGTACTTC. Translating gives CASSLMKNTRYEQYF.

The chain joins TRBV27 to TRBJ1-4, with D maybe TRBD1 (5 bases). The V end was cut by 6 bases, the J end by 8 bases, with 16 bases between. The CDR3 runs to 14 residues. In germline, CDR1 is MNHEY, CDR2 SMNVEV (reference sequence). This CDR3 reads CASSRQTAVEKLFF. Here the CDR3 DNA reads TGTGCCAGCAGCAGACAGACGGCGGTGGAAAAACTGTTTTTT.

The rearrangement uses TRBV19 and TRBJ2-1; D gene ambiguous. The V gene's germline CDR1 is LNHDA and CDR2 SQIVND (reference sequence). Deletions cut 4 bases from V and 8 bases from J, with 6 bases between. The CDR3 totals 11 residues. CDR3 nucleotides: TGTGCCAGTAGTACCCTCTATGAGCAGTTCTTC. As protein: CASSTLYEQFF.

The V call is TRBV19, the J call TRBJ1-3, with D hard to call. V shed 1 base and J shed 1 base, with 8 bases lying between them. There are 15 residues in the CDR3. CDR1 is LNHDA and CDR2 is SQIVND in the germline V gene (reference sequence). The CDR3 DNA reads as TGTGCCAGTAGTATAGGGCGGAGATCTGGAAACACCATATATTTT. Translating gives CASSIGRRSGNTIYF.

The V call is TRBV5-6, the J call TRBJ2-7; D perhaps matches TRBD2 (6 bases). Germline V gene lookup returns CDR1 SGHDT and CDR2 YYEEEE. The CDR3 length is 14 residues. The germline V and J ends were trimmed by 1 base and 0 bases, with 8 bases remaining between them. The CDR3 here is CASSLPGSSYEQYF. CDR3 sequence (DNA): TGTGCCAGCAGCTTGCCCGGGAGCTCCTACGAGCAGTACTTC.

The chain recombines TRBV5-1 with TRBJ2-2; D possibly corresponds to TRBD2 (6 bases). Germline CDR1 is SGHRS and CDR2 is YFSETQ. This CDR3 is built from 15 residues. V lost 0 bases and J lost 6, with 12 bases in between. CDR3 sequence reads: CASSLESRGSGELFF. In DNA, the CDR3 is TGCGCCAGCAGCTTGGAGTCACGGGGGTCCGGGGAGCTGTTTTTT.

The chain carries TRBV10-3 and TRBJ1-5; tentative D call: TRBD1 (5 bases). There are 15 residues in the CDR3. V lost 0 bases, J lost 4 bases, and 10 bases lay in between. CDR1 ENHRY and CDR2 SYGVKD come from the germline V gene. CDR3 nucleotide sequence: TGTGCCATCAGTGAGTCCAGGGCGGCAAATCAGCCCCAGCATTTT. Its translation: CAISESRAANQPQHF.

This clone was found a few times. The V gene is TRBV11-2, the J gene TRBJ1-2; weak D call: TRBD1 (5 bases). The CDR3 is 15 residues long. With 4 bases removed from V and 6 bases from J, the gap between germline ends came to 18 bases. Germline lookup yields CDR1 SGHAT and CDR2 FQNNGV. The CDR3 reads CASSYDGGIGDGYTF. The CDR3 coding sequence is TGTGCCAGCAGCTATGATGGGGGGATCGGCGATGGCTACACCTTC.

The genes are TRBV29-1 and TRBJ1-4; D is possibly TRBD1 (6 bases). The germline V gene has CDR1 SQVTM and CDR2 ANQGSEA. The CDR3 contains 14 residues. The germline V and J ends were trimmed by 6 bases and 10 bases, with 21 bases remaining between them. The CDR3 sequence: CSVDTGTSRGKLFF. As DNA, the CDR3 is TGCAGCGTGGACACCGGGACATCCAGGGGAAAACTGTTTTTT. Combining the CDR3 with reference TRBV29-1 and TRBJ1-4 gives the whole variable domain SAVISQKPSRDICQRGTSLTIQCQVDSQVTMMFWYRQQPGQSLTLIATANQGSEATYESGFVIDKFPISRPNLTFSTLTVSNMSPEDSSIYLCSVDTGTSRGKLFFGSGTQLSVL.

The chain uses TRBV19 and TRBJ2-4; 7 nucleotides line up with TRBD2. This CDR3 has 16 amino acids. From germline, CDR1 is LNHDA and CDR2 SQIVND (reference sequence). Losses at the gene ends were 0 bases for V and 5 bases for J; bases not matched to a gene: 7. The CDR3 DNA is TGTGCCAGTAGTATAGATGGGCGGGAGCTACAAAACATTCAGTACTTC. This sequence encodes CASSIDGRELQNIQYF. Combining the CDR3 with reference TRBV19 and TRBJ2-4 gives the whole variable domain DGGITQSPKYLFRKEGQNVTLSCEQNLNHDAMYWYRQDPGQGLRLIYYSQIVNDFQKGDIAEGYSVSREKKESFPLTVTSAQKNPTAFYLCASSIDGRELQNIQYFGAGTRLSVL.

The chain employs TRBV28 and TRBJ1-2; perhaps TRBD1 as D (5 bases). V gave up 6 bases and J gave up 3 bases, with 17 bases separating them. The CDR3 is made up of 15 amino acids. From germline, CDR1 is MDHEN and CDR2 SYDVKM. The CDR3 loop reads CASRTLGRGDYGYTF. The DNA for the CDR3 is TGTGCCAGCAGGACTCTTGGGCGGGGGGACTATGGCTACACCTTC.

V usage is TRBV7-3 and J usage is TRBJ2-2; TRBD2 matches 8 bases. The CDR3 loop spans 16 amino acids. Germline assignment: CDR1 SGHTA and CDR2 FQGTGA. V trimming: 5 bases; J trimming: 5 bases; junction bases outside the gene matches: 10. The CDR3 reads CASSPRNGGRTGELFF. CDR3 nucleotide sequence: TGTGCCAGCAGCCCCAGGAATGGCGGGAGGACCGGGGAGCTGTTTTTT.

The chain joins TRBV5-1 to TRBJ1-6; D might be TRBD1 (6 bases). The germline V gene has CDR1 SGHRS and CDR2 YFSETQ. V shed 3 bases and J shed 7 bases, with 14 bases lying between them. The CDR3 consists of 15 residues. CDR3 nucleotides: TGCGCCAGCAGCTCCTCAGGGGTAGGGAATTCACCCCTCCACTTT. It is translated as CASSSSGVGNSPLHF. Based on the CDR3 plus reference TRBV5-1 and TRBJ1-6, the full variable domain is KAGVTQTPRYLIKTRGQQVTLSCSPISGHRSVSWYQQTPGQGLQFLFEYFSETQRNKGNFPGRFSGRQFSNSRSEMNVSTLELGDSALYLCASSSSGVGNSPLHFGNGTRLTVT.

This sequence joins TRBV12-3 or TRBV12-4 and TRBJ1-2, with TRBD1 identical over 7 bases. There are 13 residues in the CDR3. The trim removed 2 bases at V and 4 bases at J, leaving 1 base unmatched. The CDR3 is CASSLRDSYGYTF. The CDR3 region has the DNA TGTGCCAGCAGTTTACGGGACAGCTATGGCTACACCTTC.

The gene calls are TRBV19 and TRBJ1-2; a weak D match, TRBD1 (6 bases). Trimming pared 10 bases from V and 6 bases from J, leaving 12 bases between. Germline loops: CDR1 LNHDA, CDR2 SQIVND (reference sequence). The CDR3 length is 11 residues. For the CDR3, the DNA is TGTGCCACCTGGCAGGGGAATGGCTACACCTTC. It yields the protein CATWQGNGYTF.

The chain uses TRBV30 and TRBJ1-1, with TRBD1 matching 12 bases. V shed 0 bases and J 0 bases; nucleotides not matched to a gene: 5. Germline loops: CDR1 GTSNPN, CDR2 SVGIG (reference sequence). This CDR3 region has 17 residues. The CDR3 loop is CAWSVRDRGRVNTEAFF. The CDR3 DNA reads TGTGCCTGGAGTGTACGGGACAGGGGGCGGGTGAACACTGAAGCTTTCTTT.